The 23 T cell receptor beta chains presented below share a single source sample, sequenced in a study of blood T cell repertoires in COVID-19 (dated by TCRdb to between 2020 and 2021). Library construction relied on the immunoSEQ multiplex PCR assay. TCRdb limited this immuneACCESS table to in-frame rearrangements with V and J called. A share of clones is missing; checked studies link under half to unresolved V genes, and the rest is unexplained. This sample is represented by a few hundred thousand clones; 70% to 90% of them were singletons. Around 2.9% of the sample is taken by the ten largest. What was sequenced was peripheral blood. All receptors come from a man over 45 who had recovered from COVID-19.

Worth noting for this clone: Relative to the germline gene, one junction end is altered; a read error may explain this. This chain joins TRBV18 and TRBJ1-1, with TRBD1 identical over 7 bases. The V gene's germline CDR1 is KGHSH and CDR2 LQKENI. This CDR3 is built from 18 residues. As DNA, the CDR3 is TGTGCCAGCTCGCCACCTCTTCCAACAGGGGCGGCGAACACTGAAGCTTTCTTT. Its translation: CASSPPLPTGAANTEAFF.

This chain joins TRBV24-1 and TRBJ1-5, with D tentatively TRBD1 (6 bases). The CDR3 runs to 14 residues. V lost 4 bases and J 7 bases, leaving 13 bases between the germline ends. The germline V gene encodes CDR1 KGHDR and CDR2 SFDVKD. The CDR3 DNA reads TGTGCCACCAGTGACGCAGGGGACATACAGCCCCAGCATTTT. Its protein product is CATSDAGDIQPQHF.

As DNA, the CDR3 is TGCGCCAGCAGCTTGGGGGGGACAGGGAGTGAGCAGTACTTC. It translates to CASSLGGTGSEQYF. The V call is TRBV5-1, the J call TRBJ2-7; 9 positions match TRBD1. Per germline, CDR1 SGHRS and CDR2 YFSETQ. After removal of 0 bases from V and 7 bases from J, the junction contained 5 bases not matched to a gene. This CDR3 contains 14 residues.

The gene calls are TRBV19 and TRBJ2-1; TRBD2 agrees at 9 bases. The germline V gene has CDR1 LNHDA and CDR2 SQIVND (reference sequence). The CDR3 spans 16 residues. V shed 5 bases and J 7 bases; nucleotides not matched to a gene: 12. The chain's CDR3 is CASSPLRAGGANEQFF. The CDR3, as DNA: TGTGCCAGTAGTCCTCTCAGGGCGGGAGGGGCGAATGAGCAGTTCTTC.

In this sample, this clone turned up once. In DNA form, the CDR3 reads TGTGCCAGCAGTAGCGGAGGGAGCACAGATACGCAGTATTTT. Protein sequence: CASSSGGSTDTQYF. The chain has TRBV6-4 and TRBJ2-3; perhaps TRBD2 as D (6 bases). Germline V gene lookup returns CDR1 MRHNA and CDR2 SNTAGT. V was pared by 5 bases and J by 0 bases, with 9 bases between. This CDR3 is 14 amino acids long.

The V and J genes are TRBV27 and TRBJ2-7, with unresolved D. CDR3 length equals 15 residues. The V gene's germline CDR1 is MNHEY and CDR2 SMNVEV (reference sequence). Trimming removed 5 bases from V and 0 bases from J, with 14 bases in between. The CDR3 bases are TGTGCCAGCAGTCTTTCAGGCTTAAGCTCCTACGAGCAGTACTTC. The encoded protein is CASSLSGLSSYEQYF.

The chain joins TRBV3-1 (or the pseudogene TRBV3-2) to TRBJ2-7; tentatively, D is TRBD1 (5 bases). Germline-derived CDR1 and CDR2 are LGHDT and YNNKEL (reference sequence). Deletions cut 4 bases from V and 3 bases from J, with 7 bases between. There are 12 residues in the CDR3. CDR3 DNA sequence: TGTGCCAGCAGCCGGACAAACTACGAGCAGTACTTC. Translating it yields CASSRTNYEQYF.

The chain carries TRBV14 and TRBJ2-1; 7 nucleotides match TRBD2. Trimming cost V 1 base and J 6 bases; bases outside gene matches: 18. CDR1 is SGHDN and CDR2 is FVKESK in the germline V gene. This CDR3 region has 19 residues. CDR3 sequence: CASSQGFGGWREFPNEQFF. The CDR3 DNA reads TGTGCCAGCAGCCAAGGATTTGGGGGGTGGCGGGAGTTTCCCAATGAGCAGTTCTTC. Filled out from reference TRBV14 and TRBJ2-1, the complete variable domain reads EAGVTQFPSHSVIEKGQTVTLRCDPISGHDNLYWYRRVMGKEIKFLLHFVKESKQDESGMPNNRFLAERTGGTYSTLKVQPAELEDSGVYFCASSQGFGGWREFPNEQFFGPGTRLTVL.

The chain carries TRBV24-1 and TRBJ2-2, with TRBD2 matching 7 bases. The CDR3 sequence is 19 residues long. Germline CDR1 and CDR2: KGHDR and SFDVKD. V shed 0 bases, J shed 4 bases, and the junction held 13 bases outside the gene matches. The CDR3 coding sequence is TGTGCCACCAGTGATTTGGTGCGGGGGACGACCGGGGCCACCGGGGAGCTGTTTTTT. Amino acid sequence: CATSDLVRGTTGATGELFF.

The CDR3 DNA is TGCGCCAGCAGCTTGAGGACAGGGAGGAATGAGCAGTTCTTC. Translated: CASSLRTGRNEQFF. This rearrangement joins TRBV5-1 to TRBJ2-1; 8 nucleotides match TRBD1. V was pared by 1 base and J by 7 bases, with 4 bases of the junction left unmatched. Germline V CDR1 and CDR2: SGHRS, YFSETQ. The CDR3 totals 14 residues.

The chain employs TRBV30 and TRBJ2-3; 7 bases line up with TRBD2. The trim removed 5 bases at V and 0 bases at J, leaving 14 bases unmatched. The germline V gene has CDR1 GTSNPN and CDR2 SVGIG (reference sequence). This CDR3 has 17 amino acids. CDR3 nucleotides: TGTGCCTGGTCCGCACTAGCGCCCCTCACCAGCACAGATACGCAGTATTTT. Its translation is CAWSALAPLTSTDTQYF.

The chain employs TRBV5-8 and TRBJ1-5; D is undetermined. Germline V gene data show CDR1 as SGHTS and CDR2 as YDEGEE. The CDR3 totals 16 residues. V was pared by 4 bases and J by 1 base, with 15 bases between. CDR3 nucleotides: TGTGCCAGCAGCCCCGGGAGGGTGGCGAGCAATCAGCCCCAGCATTTT. The encoded protein is CASSPGRVASNQPQHF.

This chain links TRBV10-3 with TRBJ2-1; D is undetermined. This CDR3 has 14 amino acids. V lost 6 bases, J lost 0 bases, and 9 bases lay in between. Germline V gene data show CDR1 as ENHRY and CDR2 as SYGVKD. The CDR3 region has the DNA TGTGCCATCAGGTATTCCGGCTCCTACAATGAGCAGTTCTTC. This gives the protein CAIRYSGSYNEQFF.

The chain carries TRBV5-1 and TRBJ1-2; D remains unclear. V lost 1 base, J lost 0 bases, and 7 bases lay in between. The CDR3 totals 14 residues. Germline values: CDR1 SGHRS, CDR2 YFSETQ. The CDR3 nucleotides read TGCGCCAGCAGCTTGTCAGGAACTAACTATGGCTACACCTTC. Its translation is CASSLSGTNYGYTF.

V gene TRBV30 combines with J gene TRBJ1-6; a weak D match, TRBD1 (6 bases). The CDR3 extends over 17 amino acids. The germline CDR1 and CDR2 sequences are GTSNPN and SVGIG (reference sequence). The V end was cut by 0 bases, the J end by 0 bases, with 12 bases between. CDR3 in DNA: TGTGCCTGGAGTGTAAGTGACAGGCGCTCCTATAATTCACCCCTCCACTTT. Protein product: CAWSVSDRRSYNSPLHF.

The chain has TRBV18 and TRBJ2-3; 11 bases agree with TRBD2. The V and J ends lost 3 bases and 0 bases, in that order; junction bases with no gene match: 2. The CDR3 covers 16 residues. Germline values: CDR1 KGHSH, CDR2 LQKENI. The CDR3 here is CASSPIAGGSTDTQYF. CDR3 bases: TGTGCCAGCTCACCTATAGCGGGAGGGAGCACAGATACGCAGTATTTT.

The chain combines TRBV5-1 with TRBJ1-5; TRBD1 is a possible D gene (6 bases). The CDR3 contains 14 residues. The germline V and J ends were trimmed by 4 bases and 7 bases, with 15 bases remaining between them. The germline V gene encodes CDR1 SGHRS and CDR2 YFSETQ. In DNA, the CDR3 is TGCGCCAGCAGCGCCGCAGGGGTAGGCCAGCCCCAGCATTTT. Protein: CASSAAGVGQPQHF. Combining the CDR3 with reference TRBV5-1 and TRBJ1-5 gives the whole variable domain KAGVTQTPRYLIKTRGQQVTLSCSPISGHRSVSWYQQTPGQGLQFLFEYFSETQRNKGNFPGRFSGRQFSNSRSEMNVSTLELGDSALYLCASSAAGVGQPQHFGDGTRLSIL.

The V gene is TRBV6-5, the J gene TRBJ2-5; 10 bases line up with TRBD1. The germline gives CDR1 MNHEY, CDR2 SVGAGI. The CDR3 has 15 amino acids. Trimming cost V 6 bases and J 2 bases; bases outside gene matches: 6. This chain's CDR3 is CASRRRGQGQETQYF. As DNA, the CDR3 is TGTGCCAGCAGAAGAAGGGGACAGGGGCAAGAGACCCAGTACTTC.

The chain employs TRBV6-5 and TRBJ2-3; TRBD2 matches at 7 bases. J lost 0 bases, V lost 2 bases, and 5 bases had no gene match. CDR1 and CDR2 from the germline V gene are MNHEY and SVGAGI. This CDR3 comprises 16 residues. Written as DNA, the CDR3 is TGTGCCAGCAGTTACCGTCTAGCGGAGAGCACAGATACGCAGTATTTT. Protein sequence: CASSYRLAESTDTQYF.

The rearrangement joins TRBV7-9 to TRBJ2-1; 9 positions agree with TRBD2. Unmatched junction bases numbered 3, after V lost 3 bases and J lost 9 bases. The germline V gene encodes CDR1 SEHNR and CDR2 FQNEAQ (reference sequence). The CDR3 contains 13 residues. The CDR3 loop is CASSLSSGIEQFF. As DNA, the CDR3 is TGTGCCAGCAGCTTGTCTAGCGGGATTGAGCAGTTCTTC.

This clone was observed once. This chain links TRBV24-1 with TRBJ2-1, with D unresolved. CDR3 size: 16 residues. V was cut by 9 bases and J by 3 bases, with 20 bases left in between. Germline V gene data show CDR1 as KGHDR and CDR2 as SFDVKD. The CDR3 reads CATDDGTRHSYNEQFF. The CDR3 DNA reads as TGTGCCACCGACGACGGTACTCGACATAGCTACAATGAGCAGTTCTTC.

The gene calls are TRBV7-2 and TRBJ2-3; TRBD2 aligns across 13 bases. Germline V gene lookup returns CDR1 SGHTA and CDR2 FQGNSA. The V segment lost 1 base and the J segment 5 bases; nucleotides outside the gene matches: 3. The CDR3 has 16 residues. CDR3 in amino acids: CASSLGTSGRLDTQYF. CDR3 coding DNA: TGTGCCAGCAGCTTAGGGACTAGCGGGAGATTAGATACGCAGTATTTT.

The CDR3 DNA follows: TGTGCCTGGAGTATCAGGGTGACTGAAGCTTTCTTT. Amino acids: CAWSIRVTEAFF. V is TRBV30 and J is TRBJ1-1; the D gene is possibly TRBD1 (5 bases). With 2 bases removed from V and 5 bases from J, the gap between germline ends came to 9 bases. This CDR3 is built from 12 residues. Per the germline V gene, CDR1 is GTSNPN and CDR2 is SVGIG (reference sequence).